This record covers a single TCR beta chain. Its antigen is undetermined. This CDR3 region has 13 residues. Trimming left V 0 bases short and J 2 bases short, with 4 bases between. Germline CDR1 reads GTSNPN; CDR2 reads SVGIG (reference sequence). This entry is derived from a study of cytomegalovirus exposure and HLA in healthy donors. Study-wide background: An earlier analysis identified 110 million or so unique TCR beta sequences in about 179 million T cells. Study-wide results and caveats: More clonal expansion characterized HLA-associated TCR beta chains than equally common others in a later analysis.

It was with 60 Vbeta and 13 Jbeta primers that the PCR ran. Sequencing used immunoSEQ multiplex PCR; TCRdb keeps in-frame clones, though not all of them. This sample has around 180,000 clones; about 80% occur once, and the top ten carry around 2%. This TCR was sampled from a woman younger than 30 in good health and CMV-seropositive. The sequenced material came from PBMCs. The rearrangement uses TRBV30 and TRBJ2-2; D uncertain. In DNA, the CDR3 is TGTGCCTGGAGTGTTACTAACACCGGGGAGCTGTTTTTT. Translating gives CAWSVTNTGELFF.